The 11 T cell receptor beta chains listed next were all sequenced from one sample in a study of T cell responses to AZD1222 COVID-19 vaccine (dated by TCRdb to the early 2020s). To prepare the library, the immunoSEQ multiplex PCR assay was applied. TCRdb re-hosts the immuneACCESS table, in-frame sequences only. Its copies lack some clones; in the studies checked, an unresolved V gene accounts for under half of them, and the cause for the rest is not known. This sample has approximately 130,000 clones in its table, and over 90% of those were observed once. In total, the top ten clones hold about 0.91% of the sample. Taken with the paper, the label for time point translates to: baseline before first vaccination. The starting material was peripheral blood, obtained on day 0 of AZD1222 vaccination. Every receptor here comes from an adult in good health.

The chain joins TRBV6-1 to TRBJ2-7, with 8 bases matching TRBD1. V lost 0 bases, J lost 3 bases, and 4 bases stayed unmatched. Germline values: CDR1 MNHNS, CDR2 SASEGT. The CDR3 has 15 amino acids. CDR3 sequence reads: CASSEATGANYEQYF. In DNA, the CDR3 is TGTGCCAGCAGTGAAGCGACAGGGGCTAACTACGAGCAGTACTTC.

This clone has just one count. The chain combines TRBV5-4 with TRBJ1-1; TRBD1 matches at 9 bases. Germline V gene sequence: CDR1 SGHNT, CDR2 YYREEE (reference sequence). J gave up 1 base and V 4 bases, and 2 bases lay outside the gene matches. This CDR3 spans 14 amino acids. The CDR3 DNA reads as TGTGCCAGCAGCCCGGGACAGGGGAACACTGAAGCTTTCTTT. Translating gives CASSPGQGNTEAFF.

The V call is TRBV18, the J call TRBJ2-4, with D possibly being TRBD2 (6 bases). The CDR3 covers 17 residues. V was cut by 0 bases and J by 0 bases, with 12 bases left in between. Germline V gene lookup returns CDR1 KGHSH and CDR2 LQKENI. The CDR3, as DNA: TGTGCCAGCTCACCACCGGGGGGACCGCAAGCCAAAAACATTCAGTACTTC. The encoded protein is CASSPPGGPQAKNIQYF.

The rearrangement joins TRBV11-2 to TRBJ1-3; D is unresolved. The V gene's germline CDR1 is SGHAT and CDR2 FQNNGV. Trimming removed 3 bases at V and 0 bases at J, with 6 bases between. The CDR3 contains 14 residues. The CDR3 nucleotides are TGTGCCAGCAGCTTTCCCAGCTCTGGAAACACCATATATTTT. Translated, it gives CASSFPSSGNTIYF.

The J gene is TRBJ1-1, the V gene TRBV12-3 or TRBV12-4; D is undetermined. CDR3 length: 13 residues. The V and J ends lost 2 bases and 4 bases respectively, with 8 bases between them. The chain's CDR3 is CASSLFKGTEAFF. DNA for the CDR3: TGTGCCAGCAGTTTATTTAAGGGCACTGAAGCTTTCTTT.

The chain links TRBV30 to TRBJ1-1, with D possibly matching TRBD1 (5 bases). V was trimmed by 3 bases and J by 5 bases, leaving 19 bases between them. Germline values: CDR1 GTSNPN, CDR2 SVGIG (reference sequence). The length of the CDR3 is 15 residues. As DNA, the CDR3 is TGTGCCTGGAGGGACCCGGGTCAGGGAAGTACTGAAGCTTTCTTT. It encodes CAWRDPGQGSTEAFF.

This rearrangement joins TRBV5-6 to TRBJ1-1; a weak D match, TRBD1 (5 bases). V lost 5 bases to trimming and J lost 1 base, with 12 bases between them. Germline V gives CDR1 SGHDT, CDR2 YYEEEE. The CDR3 totals 14 residues. Here the CDR3 reads CASSLSGTNTEAFF. CDR3 sequence (DNA): TGTGCCAGCAGTTTGAGCGGGACGAACACTGAAGCTTTCTTT.

The chain recombines TRBV5-1 with TRBJ2-2; 8 bases map to TRBD1. The CDR3 spans 15 residues. CDR1 is SGHRS and CDR2 is YFSETQ in the germline V gene. Trimming cost V 3 bases and J 9 bases; bases outside gene matches: 10. CDR3 bases: TGCGCCAGCAGCTCAGGGACAGGCCCCTCCAGGGAGCTGTTTTTT. Its protein product is CASSSGTGPSRELFF.

The CDR3 bases are TGTGCCAGCAGTGAAATAAGGGGGACAGATACGCAGTATTTT. Its protein product is CASSEIRGTDTQYF. The genes are TRBV6-1 and TRBJ2-3; TRBD1 might be the D (6 bases). The CDR3 length is 14 residues. The V and J ends lost 2 bases and 3 bases respectively, with 9 bases between them. Germline V gene lookup returns CDR1 MNHNS and CDR2 SASEGT.

The rearrangement uses TRBV19 and TRBJ1-5; 8 bases are a match to TRBD1. V trimming: 5 bases; J trimming: 0 bases; junction bases outside the gene matches: 12. Germline V lookup: CDR1 LNHDA, CDR2 SQIVND (reference sequence). This CDR3 is built from 18 residues. Written as DNA, the CDR3 is TGTGCCAGTAGTGCGTTTATCGGACAGGGCTCTAGCAATCAGCCCCAGCATTTT. This sequence encodes CASSAFIGQGSSNQPQHF.

The V and J genes are TRBV21-1 and TRBJ1-2. TRBV21-1 is recorded as a pseudogene. This CDR3 has 11 residues. Here the CDR3 DNA reads TGTGCCAGCAGCAAAAAGGATGGCTACACCTTC. Amino acids: CASSKKDGYTF.